This entry describes one T cell receptor beta chain. Data came from immunoSEQ multiplex PCR; TCRdb stores just in-frame clones and leaves some out. The data hold around 120,000 clones, with more than 75% observed a single time. Trimming pared 4 bases from V and 8 bases from J, leaving 12 bases between. The CDR3 is 14 residues long. Per the germline V gene, CDR1 is KGHSH and CDR2 is LQKENI. The data derive from a study of blood T cell repertoires in COVID-19. At the level of the study: Acute-phase and convalescent COVID-19 samples originated in the United States, Italy and Spain. In each case, the material was cDNA or gDNA derived from T cells, B-cell-depleted T cells, or PBMCs.

This TCR derives from a human donor in a cohort sampled during active COVID-19. The chain carries TRBV18 and TRBJ1-6; possible D gene TRBD1, 5 bases. Sequencing was done on a sample of peripheral blood. CDR3 amino acids: CASSLRVGDSPLHF. The CDR3 nucleotides read TGTGCCAGCTCACTCAGGGTAGGGGATTCACCCCTCCACTTT.